Each of the 14 T cell receptor beta chains below was sequenced from the same sample in a study of CD8 T cells in ankylosing spondylitis. Study-level results: Ankylosing spondylitis blood appeared to carry a characteristic TCR beta motif of fewer than 10 highly homologous variants.

TCRdb reanalysed the 5' RACE reads using MiXCR and keeps one entry per CDR3 protein. The sample consists of more than 600,000 distinct CDR3 sequences, 15% to 20% of them appearing once. These receptors lack a known antigen. The specimen was blood, either unsorted or a sorted T cell fraction (not recorded which). Source of these receptors: a male donor with ankylosing spondylitis.

A few counts support this clonotype. The chain couples TRBV9 to TRBJ2-5; 9 bases are a match to TRBD1. Germline CDR1 and CDR2: SGDLS and YYNGEE. CDR3 size: 15 residues. J gave up 2 bases and V 4 bases, and 6 bases lay outside the gene matches. CDR3 DNA: TGTGCCAGCAGCAGACAGGGGGAACCACAAGAGACCCAGTACTTC. As protein: CASSRQGEPQETQYF.

The chain links TRBV3-1 to TRBJ2-5, with 8 positions matching TRBD2. The CDR3 totals 14 residues. From germline, CDR1 is LGHDT and CDR2 YNNKEL (reference sequence). J was trimmed by 3 bases and V by 6 bases; bases with no gene match: 6. This chain's CDR3 is CASRPGLEKETQYF. The CDR3 bases are TGTGCCAGCAGACCGGGACTAGAAAAAGAGACCCAGTACTTC.

The chain couples TRBV5-1 to TRBJ2-7, with TRBD1 as a possible D gene (6 bases). Trimming removed 0 bases from V and 3 bases from J, with 7 bases in between. The CDR3 is 13 residues long. CDR1 is SGHRS and CDR2 is YFSETQ in the germline V gene. The CDR3 reads CASSLDRVYEQYF. Here the CDR3 DNA reads TGCGCCAGCAGCTTGGACAGGGTCTACGAGCAGTACTTC.

V gene TRBV30 combines with J gene TRBJ1-5, with unresolved D. Trimming removed 4 bases at V and 6 bases at J, with 13 bases between. CDR1 GTSNPN and CDR2 SVGIG come from the germline V gene (reference sequence). CDR3 length: 13 residues. The CDR3 DNA reads TGTGCCTGGACTAGCCAGGCGGGTCAGCCCCAGCATTTT. Its protein product is CAWTSQAGQPQHF.

In this sample, this clonotype turned up a few times. V and J are TRBV7-2 and TRBJ2-1; TRBD2 aligns across 11 bases. The trim removed 4 bases at V and 0 bases at J, leaving 5 bases unmatched. The germline CDR1 and CDR2 sequences are SGHTA and FQGNSA. The CDR3 spans 17 residues. CDR3: CASSSPTSGTSYNEQFF. The CDR3 DNA is TGTGCCAGCAGCTCCCCGACTAGCGGGACCTCCTACAATGAGCAGTTCTTC.

This clonotype was seen more than once but under ten times. This chain joins TRBV7-9 and TRBJ2-5, with 10 bases aligning to TRBD2. J was trimmed by 2 bases and V by 1 base; bases with no gene match: 1. CDR1 is SEHNR and CDR2 is FQNEAQ in the germline V gene (reference sequence). The CDR3 is 15 amino acids. The CDR3 nucleotides read TGTGCCAGCAGCTTAGTAGCGGGAGGACAAGAGACCCAGTACTTC. Translation: CASSLVAGGQETQYF.

This clonotype was counted between two and nine times. The chain carries TRBV28 and TRBJ2-7; TRBD2 matches 11 bases. The CDR3 sequence is 14 residues long. Trimming cost V 8 bases and J 3 bases; bases outside gene matches: 6. CDR1 MDHEN and CDR2 SYDVKM come from the germline V gene. The DNA of the CDR3 is TGTGCCAGCGCTAGCGGGGGGCTACGCTACGAGCAGTACTTC. Protein sequence: CASASGGLRYEQYF.

The chain links TRBV4-1 to TRBJ2-7, with D perhaps TRBD1 (5 bases). With 0 bases removed from V and 6 bases from J, the gap between germline ends came to 18 bases. This CDR3 region has 16 residues. The germline CDR1 and CDR2 sequences are MGHRA and YSYEKL. CDR3 sequence reads: CASSQDGGRVTAEQYF. The CDR3 bases are TGCGCCAGCAGCCAAGATGGTGGCAGGGTGACGGCCGAGCAGTACTTC.

The chain carries TRBV19 and TRBJ1-2; D call uncertain. Germline V gene data show CDR1 as LNHDA and CDR2 as SQIVND (reference sequence). The ends were cut back, 2 bases at V and 3 bases at J, with 7 bases in the middle. The length of the CDR3 is 13 residues. CDR3 sequence (DNA): TGTGCCAGTAGTATAAATGGGGACTATGGCTACACCTTC. Encoded protein: CASSINGDYGYTF.

The V and J genes are TRBV5-1 and TRBJ1-1, with D unclear. Germline-derived CDR1 and CDR2 are SGHRS and YFSETQ. The CDR3 extends over 14 amino acids. Trimming cost V 6 bases and J 2 bases, with 14 bases left between them. DNA of the CDR3: TGCGCCAGCACCCGAGGTCCGGGTAACACTGAAGCTTTCTTT. Translation gives CASTRGPGNTEAFF.

J is TRBJ2-1 and V is TRBV5-1; TRBD1 aligns across 7 bases. The CDR3 covers 14 residues. V dropped 3 bases and J dropped 6; count of bases not matched to a gene: 6. Germline CDR1 is SGHRS and CDR2 is YFSETQ. The CDR3 DNA is TGCGCCAGCAGCTGGGACAGTCGGGGCAATGAGCAGTTCTTC. Translated, it gives CASSWDSRGNEQFF.

This clonotype was counted between two and nine times. This chain uses TRBV6-4 with TRBJ2-7; D is unclear. V shed 0 bases and J shed 5 bases, with 8 bases lying between them. The CDR3 consists of 13 residues. Germline V gene data show CDR1 as MRHNA and CDR2 as SNTAGT. The CDR3 protein is CASSDSFENEQYF. CDR3 coding DNA: TGTGCCAGCAGTGACTCTTTTGAGAACGAGCAGTACTTC.

The chain uses TRBV29-1 and TRBJ1-1, with 11 positions matching TRBD1. V trimming: 6 bases; J trimming: 5 bases; junction bases outside the gene matches: 8. The CDR3 runs to 14 residues. From germline, CDR1 is SQVTM and CDR2 ANQGSEA. The DNA for the CDR3 is TGCAGCGTCGGACAGGGGGCTCCGATAACTGAAGCTTTCTTT. Translation: CSVGQGAPITEAFF.

This clonotype was found a few times. This chain's CDR3 is CASSPRTGGLQPQHF. As DNA, the CDR3 is TGTGCCAGCAGTCCCCGGACAGGGGGGTTACAGCCCCAGCATTTT. The gene calls are TRBV27 and TRBJ1-5, with 10 nucleotides matching TRBD1. In germline, CDR1 is MNHEY, CDR2 SMNVEV (reference sequence). With 5 bases clipped from V and 7 bases from J, the junction kept 8 bases outside the gene matches. This CDR3 is built from 15 residues.